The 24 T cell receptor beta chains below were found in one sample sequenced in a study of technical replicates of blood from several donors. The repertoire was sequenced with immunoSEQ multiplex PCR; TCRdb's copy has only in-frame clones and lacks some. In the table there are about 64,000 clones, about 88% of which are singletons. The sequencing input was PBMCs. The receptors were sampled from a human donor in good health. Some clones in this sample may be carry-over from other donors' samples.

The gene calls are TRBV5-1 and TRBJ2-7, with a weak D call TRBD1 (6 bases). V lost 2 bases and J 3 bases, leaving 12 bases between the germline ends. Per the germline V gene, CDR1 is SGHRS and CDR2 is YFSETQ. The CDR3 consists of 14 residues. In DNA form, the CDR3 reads TGCGCCAGCAGCTTCGGCGCAGGGGTCTACGAGCAGTACTTC. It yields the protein CASSFGAGVYEQYF. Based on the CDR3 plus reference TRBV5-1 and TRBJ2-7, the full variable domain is KAGVTQTPRYLIKTRGQQVTLSCSPISGHRSVSWYQQTPGQGLQFLFEYFSETQRNKGNFPGRFSGRQFSNSRSEMNVSTLELGDSALYLCASSFGAGVYEQYFGPGTRLTVT.

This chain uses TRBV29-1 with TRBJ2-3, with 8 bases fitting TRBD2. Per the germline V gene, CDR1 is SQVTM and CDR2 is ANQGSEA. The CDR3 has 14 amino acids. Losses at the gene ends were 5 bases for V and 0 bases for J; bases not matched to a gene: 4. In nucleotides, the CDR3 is TGCAGCGTTCGTTGGACTAGCAGCACAGATACGCAGTATTTT. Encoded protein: CSVRWTSSTDTQYF.

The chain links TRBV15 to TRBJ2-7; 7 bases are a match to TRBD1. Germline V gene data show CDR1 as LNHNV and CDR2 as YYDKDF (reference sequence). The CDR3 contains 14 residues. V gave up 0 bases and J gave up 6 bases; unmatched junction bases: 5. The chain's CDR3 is CATSRDQQGSEQYF. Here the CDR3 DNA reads TGTGCCACCAGCAGAGATCAACAGGGGAGCGAGCAGTACTTC.

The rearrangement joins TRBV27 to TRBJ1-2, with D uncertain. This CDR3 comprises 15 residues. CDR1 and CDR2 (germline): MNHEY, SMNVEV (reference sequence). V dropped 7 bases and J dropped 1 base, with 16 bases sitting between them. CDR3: CASTPSGDGNYGYTF. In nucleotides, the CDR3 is TGTGCCAGCACCCCATCCGGAGACGGTAACTATGGCTACACCTTC.

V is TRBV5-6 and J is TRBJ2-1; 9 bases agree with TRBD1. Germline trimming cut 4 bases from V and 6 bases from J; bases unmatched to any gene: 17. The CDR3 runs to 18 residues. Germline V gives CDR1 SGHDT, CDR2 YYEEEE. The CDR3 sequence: CASSDRLFWDRERNEQFF. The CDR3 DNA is TGTGCCAGCAGCGACCGCCTGTTTTGGGACAGGGAACGCAATGAGCAGTTCTTC.

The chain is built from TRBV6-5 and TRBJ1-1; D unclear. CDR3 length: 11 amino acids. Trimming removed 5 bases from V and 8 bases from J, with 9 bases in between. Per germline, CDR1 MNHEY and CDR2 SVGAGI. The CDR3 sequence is CASSTRVEAFF. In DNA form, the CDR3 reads TGTGCCAGCAGTACGAGGGTGGAAGCTTTCTTT.

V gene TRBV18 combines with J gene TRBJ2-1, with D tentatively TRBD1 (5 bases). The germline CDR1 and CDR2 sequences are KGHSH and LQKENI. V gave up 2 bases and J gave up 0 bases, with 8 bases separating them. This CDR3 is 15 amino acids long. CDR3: CASSPITGSYNEQFF. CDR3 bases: TGTGCCAGCTCACCAATCACAGGCTCCTACAATGAGCAGTTCTTC. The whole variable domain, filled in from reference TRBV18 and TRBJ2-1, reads NAGVMQNPRHLVRRRGQEARLRCSPMKGHSHVYWYRQLPEEGLKFMVYLQKENIIDESGMPKERFSAEFPKEGPSILRIQQVVRGDSAAYFCASSPITGSYNEQFFGPGTRLTVL.

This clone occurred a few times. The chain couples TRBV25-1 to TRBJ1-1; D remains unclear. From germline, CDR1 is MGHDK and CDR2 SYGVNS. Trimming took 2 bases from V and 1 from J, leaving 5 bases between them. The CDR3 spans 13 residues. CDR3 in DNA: TGTGCCAGCAGTGAACTGTGGAACACTGAAGCTTTCTTT. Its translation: CASSELWNTEAFF.

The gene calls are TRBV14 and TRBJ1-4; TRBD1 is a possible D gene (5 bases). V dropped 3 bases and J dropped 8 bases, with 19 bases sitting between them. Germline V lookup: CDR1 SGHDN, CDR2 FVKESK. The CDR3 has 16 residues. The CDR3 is CASSHADGRASEKLFF. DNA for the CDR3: TGTGCCAGCAGCCACGCTGACGGCAGGGCATCAGAAAAACTGTTTTTT.

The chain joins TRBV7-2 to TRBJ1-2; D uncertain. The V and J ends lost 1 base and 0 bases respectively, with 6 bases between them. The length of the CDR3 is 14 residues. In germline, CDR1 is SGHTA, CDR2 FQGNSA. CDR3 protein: CASSLEAANYGYTF. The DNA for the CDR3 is TGTGCCAGCAGCTTAGAGGCGGCTAACTATGGCTACACCTTC.

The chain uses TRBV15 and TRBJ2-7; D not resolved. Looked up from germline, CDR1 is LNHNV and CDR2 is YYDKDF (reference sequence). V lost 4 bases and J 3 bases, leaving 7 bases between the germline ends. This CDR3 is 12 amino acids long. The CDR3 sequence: CATSKTDYEQYF. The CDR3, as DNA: TGTGCCACCAGCAAAACAGACTACGAGCAGTACTTC.

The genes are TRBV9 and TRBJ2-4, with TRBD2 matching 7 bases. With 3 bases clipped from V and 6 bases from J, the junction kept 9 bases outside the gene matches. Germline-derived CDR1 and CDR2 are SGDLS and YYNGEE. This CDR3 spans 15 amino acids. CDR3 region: CASSGGNGGRNIQYF. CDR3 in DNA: TGTGCCAGCAGCGGAGGAAACGGGGGGAGAAACATTCAGTACTTC.

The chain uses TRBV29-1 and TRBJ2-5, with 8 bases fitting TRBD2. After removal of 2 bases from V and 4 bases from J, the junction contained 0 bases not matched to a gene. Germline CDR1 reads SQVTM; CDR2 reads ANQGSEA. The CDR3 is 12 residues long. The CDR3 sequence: CSVETSGETQYF. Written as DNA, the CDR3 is TGCAGCGTTGAAACTAGCGGAGAGACCCAGTACTTC.

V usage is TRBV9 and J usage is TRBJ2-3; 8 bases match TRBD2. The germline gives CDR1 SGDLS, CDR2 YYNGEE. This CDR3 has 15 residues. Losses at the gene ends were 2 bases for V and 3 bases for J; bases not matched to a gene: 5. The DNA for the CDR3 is TGTGCCAGCAGCGTCACGGGGGGGGGTACAGATACGCAGTATTTT. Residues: CASSVTGGGTDTQYF.

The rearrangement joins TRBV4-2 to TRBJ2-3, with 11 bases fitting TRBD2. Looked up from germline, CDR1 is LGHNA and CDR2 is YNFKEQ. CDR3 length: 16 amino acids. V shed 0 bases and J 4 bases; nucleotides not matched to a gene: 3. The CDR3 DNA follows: TGTGCCAGCAGCCAAGATATAGCGGGAGGGCCAGATACGCAGTATTTT. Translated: CASSQDIAGGPDTQYF.

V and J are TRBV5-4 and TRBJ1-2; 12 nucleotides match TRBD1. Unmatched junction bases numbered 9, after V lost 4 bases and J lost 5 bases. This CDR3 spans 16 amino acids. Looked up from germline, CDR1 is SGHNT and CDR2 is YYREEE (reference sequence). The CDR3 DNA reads TGTGCCAGCAGCGCGGGACAGGGGGCGGGCATTTATGGCTACACCTTC. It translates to CASSAGQGAGIYGYTF. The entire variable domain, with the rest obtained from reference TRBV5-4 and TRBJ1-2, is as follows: ETGVTQSPTHLIKTRGQQVTLRCSSQSGHNTVSWYQQALGQGPQFIFQYYREEENGRGNFPPRFSGLQFPNYSSELNVNALELDDSALYLCASSAGQGAGIYGYTFGSGTRLTVV.

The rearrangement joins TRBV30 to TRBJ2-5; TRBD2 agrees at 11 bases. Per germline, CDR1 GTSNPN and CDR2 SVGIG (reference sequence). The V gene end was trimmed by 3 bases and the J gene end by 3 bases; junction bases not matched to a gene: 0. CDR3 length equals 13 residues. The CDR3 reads CAWRLAGEETQYF. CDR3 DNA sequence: TGTGCCTGGAGACTAGCGGGAGAAGAGACCCAGTACTTC.

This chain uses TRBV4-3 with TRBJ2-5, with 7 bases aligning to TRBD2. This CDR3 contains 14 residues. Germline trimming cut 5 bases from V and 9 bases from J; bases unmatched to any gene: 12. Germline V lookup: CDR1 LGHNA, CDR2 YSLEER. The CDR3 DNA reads TGCGCCAGCAGCTCGTCAGAAGAGGGGAGGGCCCAGTACTTC. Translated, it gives CASSSSEEGRAQYF.

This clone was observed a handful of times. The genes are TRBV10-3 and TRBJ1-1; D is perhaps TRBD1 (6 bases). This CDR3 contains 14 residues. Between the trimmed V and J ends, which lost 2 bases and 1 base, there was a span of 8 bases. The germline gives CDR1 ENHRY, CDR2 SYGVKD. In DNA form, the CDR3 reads TGTGCCATCAGTGAGGAACAGGGGAACACTGAAGCTTTCTTT. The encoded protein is CAISEEQGNTEAFF.

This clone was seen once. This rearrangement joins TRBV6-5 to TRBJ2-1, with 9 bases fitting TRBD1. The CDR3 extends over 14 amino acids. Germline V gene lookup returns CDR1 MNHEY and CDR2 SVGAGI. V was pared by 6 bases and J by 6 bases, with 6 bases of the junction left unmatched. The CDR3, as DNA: TGTGCCAGCAGCGACGGGGACAGGGTCAATGAGCAGTTCTTC. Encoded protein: CASSDGDRVNEQFF.

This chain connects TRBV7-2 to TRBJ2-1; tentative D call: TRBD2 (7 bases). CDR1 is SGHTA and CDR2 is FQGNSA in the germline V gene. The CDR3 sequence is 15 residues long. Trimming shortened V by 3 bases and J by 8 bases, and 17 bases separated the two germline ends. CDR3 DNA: TGTGCCAGCAGCTTTTATTGGGGGGGCCAGGATGAGCAGTTCTTC. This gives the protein CASSFYWGGQDEQFF. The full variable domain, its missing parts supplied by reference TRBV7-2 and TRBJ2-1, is GAGVSQSPSNKVTEKGKDVELRCDPISGHTALYWYRQSLGQGLEFLIYFQGNSAPDKSGLPSDRFSAERTGGSVSTLTIQRTQQEDSAVYLCASSFYWGGQDEQFFGPGTRLTVL.

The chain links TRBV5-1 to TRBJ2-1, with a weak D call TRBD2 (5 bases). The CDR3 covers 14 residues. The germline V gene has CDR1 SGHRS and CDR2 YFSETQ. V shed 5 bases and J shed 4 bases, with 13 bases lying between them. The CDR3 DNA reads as TGCGCCAGCAGACCCGAGGGCCCTTACAATGAGCAGTTCTTC. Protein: CASRPEGPYNEQFF.

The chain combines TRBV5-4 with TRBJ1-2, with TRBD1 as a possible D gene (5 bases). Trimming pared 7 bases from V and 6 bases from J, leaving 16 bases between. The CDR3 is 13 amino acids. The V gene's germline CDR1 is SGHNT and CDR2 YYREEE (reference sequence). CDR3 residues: CASGKGALDGYTF. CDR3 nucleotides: TGTGCCAGCGGGAAAGGGGCGTTAGATGGCTACACCTTC.

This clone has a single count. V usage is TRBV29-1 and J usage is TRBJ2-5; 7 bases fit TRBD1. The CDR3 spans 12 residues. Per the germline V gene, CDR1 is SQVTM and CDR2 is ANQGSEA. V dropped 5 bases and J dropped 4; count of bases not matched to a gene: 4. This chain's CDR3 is CSVTRGSETQYF. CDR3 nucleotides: TGCAGCGTTACCAGGGGGTCAGAGACCCAGTACTTC.